This T cell receptor (beta chain) is drawn from a study of blood T cell repertoires in COVID-19. Study context: The study drew acute and convalescent COVID-19 samples from the United States, Italy and Spain. T cells, B-cell-depleted T cells, or PBMCs supplied cDNA or gDNA.

Unmatched junction bases numbered 10, after V lost 2 bases and J lost 6 bases. Germline CDR1 is MDHEN and CDR2 is SYDVKM. The CDR3 loop spans 17 amino acids. Original methodology: Amplified reference gene primers provided the basis for estimating nucleated cell counts. Repertoires were generated with immunoSEQ multiplex PCR, while TCRdb's copy carries only in-frame clones and drops some. The V and J calls and clone size were taken over from that table, and D and trimming were inferred from the DNA. Of some 150,000 clones listed, roughly 80% were seen once; the top ten hold about 9.4%. Sequenced: peripheral blood. The rearrangement links TRBV28 to TRBJ2-1, with 10 bases fitting TRBD2. The receptor was isolated from a woman aged 45-65 years with active or convalescent COVID-19. CDR3 sequence (DNA): TGTGCCAGCAGTTTAAGGCTAGCGGGAGCTCTCCTCAATGAGCAGTTCTTC. Residues: CASSLRLAGALLNEQFF.